Listed below are T cell receptor beta chains from one sample, sequenced in a study. Each CDR3 protein is one row after TCRdb ran MiXCR on the RT-PCR reads. Of 550,000 to 750,000 distinct CDR3 sequences listed, more than 13% are singletons. Sequences were obtained from memory CD4+ T cells from blood. The source is a female donor in good health, serving as a healthy control. The CDR3 runs from the conserved cysteine through the conserved F or W. The order of the fields is V gene, clone size, J gene, D gene, CDR3 DNA, CDR3 protein. A D gene is named only where the DNA matches it firmly. Clone size is not always given. Where it is, it says once, few, many or a class for expanded clones.

TRBV29-1	few	TRBJ2-3	NA	TGCAGCGTTGTAAGGGACCGTAGCACAGATACGCAGTATTTT	CSVVRDRSTDTQYF
TRBV6-4	NA	TRBJ2-2	NA	TGTGCCAGCAGTGCGGAGATCTCGGCGAACACCGGGGAGCTGTTTTTT	CASSAEISANTGELFF
TRBV18	NA	TRBJ2-1	NA	TGTGCCAGCTCACCATCTATACTAGCTATCAATGAGCAGTTCTTC	CASSPSILAINEQFF
TRBV7-2	few	TRBJ2-5	NA	TGTGCCAGCACCGAGGGGCTAGCTGGGTCCCAGTACTTC	CASTEGLAGSQYF
TRBV28	NA	TRBJ2-3	TRBD2	TGTGCCAGCAGTCCGAGGACTAGCGGGAGTGTTAAGTATTTT	CASSPRTSGSVKYF
TRBV10-1	NA	TRBJ2-1	TRBD2	TGCGCCAGCCAACTAGCGGGAAGCGATGAGCAGTTCTTC	CASQLAGSDEQFF
TRBV27	few	TRBJ2-7	NA	TGTGCCAGCAGCGAAGGGAGATCCTACGAGCAGTACTTC	CASSEGRSYEQYF
TRBV20-1	many	TRBJ1-5	NA	TGCAGTGCTCTTCCGCGGCGAAATCAGCCCCAGCATTTT	CSALPRRNQPQHF
TRBV20-1	many	TRBJ2-7	NA	TGCAGTGCTAGAGGAGTGGCTAGACCCTACGAGCAGTACTTC	CSARGVARPYEQYF
TRBV29-1	many	TRBJ2-1	TRBD1	TGCAGCGGCCAAAGACAGGGTTCGGGTGAGCAGTTCTTC	CSGQRQGSGEQFF
TRBV6-5	few	TRBJ2-7	NA	TGTGCCAGCAGTTCCGGGGGTACCTACGAGCAGTACTTC	CASSSGGTYEQYF
TRBV27	many	TRBJ2-5	TRBD2	TGTGCCAGCAGTTTAATGCCTAGCGGGGTAGAGACCCAGTACTTC	CASSLMPSGVETQYF
TRBV27	many	TRBJ2-1	TRBD2	TGTGCCAGCAGTCCCACCCTCCGGGACTACCCGTTCTTC	CASSPTLRDYPFF
TRBV20-1	NA	TRBJ1-1	NA	TGCAGTGCTAGCAACCCCGAAGGGTTCTTGCGTGCTTTCTTT	CSASNPEGFLRAFF
TRBV5-1	NA	TRBJ1-1	TRBD1	TGCGCCAGCGGAAAAACAGGGGGCGCGTCAGACACTGAAGCTTTCTTT	CASGKTGGASDTEAFF
TRBV9	few	TRBJ2-5	NA	TGTGCCAGCAGCGTAAAACAGGGTCAAGAGACCCAGTACTTC	CASSVKQGQETQYF
TRBV27	NA	TRBJ1-1	NA	TGTGCCAGCACTAGATCATTCGCGGGGAGTGAAGCTTTCTTT	CASTRSFAGSEAFF
TRBV12-3/TRBV12-4	many	TRBJ1-5	NA	TGTGCCAGCAGTTTCGGCGGGGGCGATCAGCCCCAGCATTTT	CASSFGGGDQPQHF
TRBV7-9	NA	TRBJ1-3	TRBD1	TGTGCCAGCAGCCGAGGGACAGGCGCTACTGGAAACACCATATATTTT	CASSRGTGATGNTIYF
TRBV24-1	many	TRBJ2-4	NA	TGTGCCACCAGTGATTCAGCTACCCAAGGCATTCAGTACTTC	CATSDSATQGIQYF
TRBV20-1	many	TRBJ1-1	NA	TGCAGTGTTCTGGGACAACGGACTGAAGCTTTCTTT	CSVLGQRTEAFF
TRBV12-3/TRBV12-4	few	TRBJ1-5	NA	TGTGCCAGCAGTTTTGGGGGGGCCCATCAGCCCCAGCATTTT	CASSFGGAHQPQHF
TRBV25-1	NA	TRBJ1-2	NA	TGTGCCAGCGCCAGCGGGTATGGCTACACCTTC	CASASGYGYTF
TRBV7-2	many	TRBJ2-3	NA	TGTGCCAGCAGCTCCAGACCTGCAGATACGCAGTATTTT	CASSSRPADTQYF
TRBV6-2/TRBV6-3	many	TRBJ2-1	NA	TGTGCCAGCACAGGGCAGGGAAGCTCCTACAATGAGCAGTTCTTC	CASTGQGSSYNEQFF
TRBV28	few	TRBJ2-7	TRBD2	TGTGCCAGCAGTTCCCCCCGGGGGGGGACTAGGTCCCTGGGGCAGTACTTC	CASSSPRGGTRSLGQYF
TRBV20-1	few	TRBJ2-2	NA	TGCAGTGCTTGGCGGGGATTGGGAGCCGGGGAGCTGTTTTTT	CSAWRGLGAGELFF
TRBV7-2	many	TRBJ2-7	NA	TGTGCCAGCAGCTCCCCCGTAGAGCAGTACTTC	CASSSPVEQYF
TRBV3-1	many	TRBJ2-3	NA	TGTGCCAGCAGCCGGGGGGACTGGGGGAGCACAGATACGCAGTATTTT	CASSRGDWGSTDTQYF
TRBV6-1	many	TRBJ1-1	TRBD1	TGTGCCAGCATGACAGGGGGGACGAGTGAAGCTTTCTTT	CASMTGGTSEAFF
TRBV7-7	few	TRBJ2-1	TRBD1	TGTGCCAGCAGCTTGGGACAGGGATCGAGCAGTGAGCAGTTCTTC	CASSLGQGSSSEQFF
TRBV6-5	many	TRBJ1-4	TRBD1	TGTGCCAGCAGTTACGACGGGACAGAAACTGAAAAACTGTTTTTT	CASSYDGTETEKLFF
TRBV3-1	NA	TRBJ2-5	TRBD2	TGTGCCAGCAGCCTCCCGGGGCTAGCGGGAGAAGAGACCCAGTACTTC	CASSLPGLAGEETQYF
TRBV12-3/TRBV12-4	many	TRBJ2-1	TRBD2	TGTGCCAGCAAAAGACTAGCGGAGAGCAATGAGCAGTTCTTC	CASKRLAESNEQFF
TRBV7-9	few	TRBJ1-1	TRBD1	TGTGCCAGCAGCCGAACTGGACAGGGAGCTTTCTTT	CASSRTGQGAFF
TRBV4-3	many	TRBJ2-5	NA	TGCGCCAGCAGCCAAGAATTGCTGGCGGGAGAGACCCAGTACTTC	CASSQELLAGETQYF
TRBV7-9	few	TRBJ1-1	NA	TGTGCCAGCAGTCCCAGTGGGGGAGCAGGGATTAGTGAAGCTTTCTTT	CASSPSGGAGISEAFF
TRBV5-6	NA	TRBJ2-1	TRBD2	TGTGCCAGCAGCGACGGGCTAGCGGGAGTTTCTCGGGGAGAATACAATGAGCAGTTCTTC	CASSDGLAGVSRGEYNEQFF
TRBV5-6	few	TRBJ2-7	NA	TGTGCCAGCAGCTGGGACGGGATCTACGAGCAGTACTTC	CASSWDGIYEQYF
TRBV7-8	few	TRBJ2-3	TRBD1	TGTGCCAGCAGCTTAGAGAGGGACAGGGGTCCCACTACGCAGTATTTT	CASSLERDRGPTTQYF
TRBV4-2	many	TRBJ2-1	TRBD2	TGTGCCAGCAGCCAAGATTGGGCGGGAGAGGTTGAGCAGTTCTTC	CASSQDWAGEVEQFF
TRBV15	few	TRBJ1-2	NA	TGTGCCACCAGCAGAGTTCAGGGCGGAGGCTACACCTTC	CATSRVQGGGYTF
TRBV14	NA	TRBJ2-1	NA	TGTGCCAGCAGCCAGCAGACCTACAATGAGCAGTTCTTC	CASSQQTYNEQFF
TRBV7-2	few	TRBJ2-3	TRBD1	TGTGCCAGCAGCTTTGAAAAGGGGGCCACAGATACGCAGTATTTT	CASSFEKGATDTQYF
TRBV20-1	many	TRBJ2-6	NA	TGCAGTGCTAGAGATCAGCAGATCCTGACTTTC	CSARDQQILTF
TRBV27	few	TRBJ1-5	NA	TGTGCCAGCAGTTTATCGGCACAGGGCAATCAGCCCCAGCATTTT	CASSLSAQGNQPQHF
TRBV7-8	many	TRBJ2-3	NA	TGTGCCAGCAGCTATGGACACCGAGATACGCAGTATTTT	CASSYGHRDTQYF
TRBV29-1	many	TRBJ1-1	TRBD1	TGCAGCGTTGGGGGGAGACAGGGGGCAGAGGTGACTGAAGCTTTCTTT	CSVGGRQGAEVTEAFF
TRBV6-1	NA	TRBJ2-2	NA	TGTGCCAGCAGTGAAAATACGAACACCGGGGAGCTGTTTTTT	CASSENTNTGELFF
TRBV9	many	TRBJ1-2	NA	TGTGCCAGCAGCGTAGCCCTGGGGGGCTACACCTTC	CASSVALGGYTF
TRBV20-1	NA	TRBJ2-1	NA	TGCAGTGCTAAGGGAGGCTCCCAACGGAATGAGCAGTTCTTC	CSAKGGSQRNEQFF
TRBV15	few	TRBJ2-7	NA	TGTGCCACCAGCAGAGATCGTGGGGGAACCCCCTACGAGCAGTACTTC	CATSRDRGGTPYEQYF
TRBV7-3	NA	TRBJ1-6	NA	TGTGCCAGCAGCTTAATGGGCCAAGGAAATTCACCCCTCCACTTT	CASSLMGQGNSPLHF
TRBV29-1	many	TRBJ2-3	NA	TGCAGCGTTGGACATGGCGGCGATACGCAGTATTTT	CSVGHGGDTQYF
TRBV2	NA	TRBJ1-6	NA	TGTGCCAGCAGTGAAAGGGCCCCGCGGAATTCACCCCTCCACTTT	CASSERAPRNSPLHF
TRBV4-3	NA	TRBJ2-1	NA	TGCGCCAGCAGCCAAGTGGGGGGCCATGAGCAGTTCTTC	CASSQVGGHEQFF
TRBV2	NA	TRBJ1-4	TRBD1	TGTGCCAGCAGGGGGACAGGGGAAAAACTGTTTTTT	CASRGTGEKLFF
TRBV2	NA	TRBJ1-5	TRBD1	TGTGCCAGCAGTGCCTGGGACAGTAGAATTAGCAATCAGCCCCAGCATTTT	CASSAWDSRISNQPQHF
TRBV7-2	few	TRBJ2-6	TRBD2	TGTGCCAGCAGCCTCGTCGGCCTAGCGGGGACTGGAGGGGCCAACGTCCTGACTTTC	CASSLVGLAGTGGANVLTF